This T cell receptor beta chain comes out of a study of cytomegalovirus exposure and HLA in healthy donors. CDR3 size: 18 residues. From germline, CDR1 is SGDLS and CDR2 YYNGEE. With 0 bases clipped from V and 4 bases from J, the junction kept 8 bases outside the gene matches. General study findings and limits: A later analysis, which compared TCR beta chains of equal frequency, found the HLA-associated ones more clonally expanded.

This clone was observed a handful of times. Its target is not known. PCR primers comprised 60 Vbeta and 13 Jbeta primers. Sequencing was performed with immunoSEQ multiplex PCR; in TCRdb, only in-frame clones are kept and a portion is missing. The data show roughly 240,000 clones, with about three quarters seen just once and around 0.44% held by the top ten. This chain connects TRBV9 to TRBJ2-2; TRBD2 matches 11 bases. This TCR was recovered from a boy between 10 and 17 years old in good health and CMV-seronegative. Sequencing was done on a sample of PBMCs. The CDR3 here is CASSVGASGRRVTGELFF. Here the CDR3 DNA reads TGTGCCAGCAGCGTAGGGGCTAGCGGGAGGAGGGTCACCGGGGAGCTGTTTTTT.